Sequencing of this T cell receptor (beta chain) was carried out in a study of shared clonotypes between healthy human individuals. As for this clone: The target antigen is unknown.

Study-level findings and limits: The donor pool, a small one, limited the genetic and exposure-history diversity represented. What naive subsets generally showed was a larger estimated richness than memory subsets showed. Specimens sampled were limited to blood, with tissue repertoires likely differing.

Healthy and HIV-negative, the adult donors had no recent acute infections or vaccinations. Data came from immunoSEQ multiplex PCR; TCRdb stores just in-frame clones and leaves some out. The table records about 1.5 million clones, 95% to 99% of them present only once. Germline V gives CDR1 SGHRS, CDR2 YFSETQ. There are 13 residues in the CDR3. Trimming took 3 bases from V and 7 from J; bases not matched to a gene: 4. This chain links TRBV5-1 with TRBJ1-2; 9 bases fit TRBD1. Sequenced sample: naive CD4+ T cells sorted from blood. Subset reported: CD45RA+ positively selected. This receptor was obtained from a young man in good health. The CDR3 DNA is TGCGCCAGCAGCTCCGGGACAGGGACTGGCTACACCTTC. As protein: CASSSGTGTGYTF.